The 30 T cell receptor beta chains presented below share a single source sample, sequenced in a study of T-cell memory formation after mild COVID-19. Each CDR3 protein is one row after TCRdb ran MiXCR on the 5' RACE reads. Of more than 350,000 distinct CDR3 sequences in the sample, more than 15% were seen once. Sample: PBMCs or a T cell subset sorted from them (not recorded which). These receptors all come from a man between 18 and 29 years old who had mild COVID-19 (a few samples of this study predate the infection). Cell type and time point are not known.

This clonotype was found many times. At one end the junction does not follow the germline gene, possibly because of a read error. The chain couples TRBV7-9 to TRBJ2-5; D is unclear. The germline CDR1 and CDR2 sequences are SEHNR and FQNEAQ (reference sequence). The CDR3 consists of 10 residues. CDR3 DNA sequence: TGTGCCAGCCACCAGGAGACCCAGTACTTC. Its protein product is CASHQETQYF.

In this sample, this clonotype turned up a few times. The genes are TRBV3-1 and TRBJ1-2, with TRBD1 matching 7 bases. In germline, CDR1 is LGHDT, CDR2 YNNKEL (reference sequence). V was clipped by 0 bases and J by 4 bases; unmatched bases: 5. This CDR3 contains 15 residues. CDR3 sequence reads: CASSQDSGQSYGYTF. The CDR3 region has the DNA TGTGCCAGCAGCCAAGATTCGGGACAGAGCTATGGCTACACCTTC.

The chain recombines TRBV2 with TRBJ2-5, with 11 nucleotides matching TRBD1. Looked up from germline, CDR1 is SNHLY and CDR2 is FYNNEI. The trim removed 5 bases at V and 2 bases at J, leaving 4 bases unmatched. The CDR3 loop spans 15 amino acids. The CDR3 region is CASSKDRGQQETQYF. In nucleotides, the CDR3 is TGTGCCAGCAGTAAGGACAGGGGGCAACAAGAGACCCAGTACTTC. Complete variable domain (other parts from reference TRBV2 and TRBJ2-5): EPEVTQTPSHQVTQMGQEVILRCVPISNHLYFYWYRQILGQKVEFLVSFYNNEISEKSEIFDDQFSVERPDGSNFTLKIRSTKLEDSAMYFCASSKDRGQQETQYFGPGTRLLVL.

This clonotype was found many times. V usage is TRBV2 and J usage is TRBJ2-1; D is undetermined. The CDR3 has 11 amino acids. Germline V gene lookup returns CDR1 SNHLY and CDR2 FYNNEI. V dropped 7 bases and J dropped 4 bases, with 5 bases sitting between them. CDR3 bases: TGTGCCAGCACAGTGTACAATGAGCAGTTCTTC. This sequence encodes CASTVYNEQFF. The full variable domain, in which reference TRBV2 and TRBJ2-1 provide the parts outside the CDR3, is EPEVTQTPSHQVTQMGQEVILRCVPISNHLYFYWYRQILGQKVEFLVSFYNNEISEKSEIFDDQFSVERPDGSNFTLKIRSTKLEDSAMYFCASTVYNEQFFGPGTRLTVL.

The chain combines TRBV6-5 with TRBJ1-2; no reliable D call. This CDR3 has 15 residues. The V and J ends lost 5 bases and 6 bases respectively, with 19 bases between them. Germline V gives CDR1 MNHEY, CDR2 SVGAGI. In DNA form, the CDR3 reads TGTGCCAGCAGTCGGTGGACCCATCAGGTGGATGGCTACACCTTC. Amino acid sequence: CASSRWTHQVDGYTF.

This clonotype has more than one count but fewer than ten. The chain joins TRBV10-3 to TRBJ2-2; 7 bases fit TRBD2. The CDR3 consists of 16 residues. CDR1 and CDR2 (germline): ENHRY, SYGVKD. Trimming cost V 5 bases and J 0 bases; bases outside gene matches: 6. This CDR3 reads CAISPPGGTNTGELFF. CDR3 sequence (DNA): TGTGCCATCAGTCCTCCGGGGGGAACGAACACCGGGGAGCTGTTTTTT.

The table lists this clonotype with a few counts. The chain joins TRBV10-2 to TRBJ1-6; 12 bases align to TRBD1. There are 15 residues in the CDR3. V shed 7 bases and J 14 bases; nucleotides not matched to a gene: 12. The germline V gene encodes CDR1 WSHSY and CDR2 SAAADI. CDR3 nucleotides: TGCGCCAGCAATGCCCCGGGACAGGGGGCGCGGACCCTCCACTTT. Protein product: CASNAPGQGARTLHF.

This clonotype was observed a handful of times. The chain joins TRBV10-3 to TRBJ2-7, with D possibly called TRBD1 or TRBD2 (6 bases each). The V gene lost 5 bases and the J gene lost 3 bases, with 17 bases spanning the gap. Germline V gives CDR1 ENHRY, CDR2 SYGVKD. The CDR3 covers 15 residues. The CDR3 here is CAISSSRGRVYEQYV. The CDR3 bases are TGTGCCATCAGTTCCTCCCGGGGGCGCGTCTACGAGCAGTACGTC.

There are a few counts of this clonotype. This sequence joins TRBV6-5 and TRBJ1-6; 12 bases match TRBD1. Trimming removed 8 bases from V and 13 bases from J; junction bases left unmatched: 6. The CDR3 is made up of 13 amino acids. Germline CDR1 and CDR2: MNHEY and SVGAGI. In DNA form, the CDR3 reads TGTGCCAGCCACCGGGACAGGGGGCTCCCCCTCCACTTT. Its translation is CASHRDRGLPLHF.

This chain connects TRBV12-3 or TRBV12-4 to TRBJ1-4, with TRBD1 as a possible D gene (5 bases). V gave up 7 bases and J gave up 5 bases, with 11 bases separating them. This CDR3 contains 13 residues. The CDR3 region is CASMSWDNEKLFF. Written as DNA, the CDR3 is TGTGCCAGCATGTCCTGGGACAATGAAAAACTGTTTTTT.

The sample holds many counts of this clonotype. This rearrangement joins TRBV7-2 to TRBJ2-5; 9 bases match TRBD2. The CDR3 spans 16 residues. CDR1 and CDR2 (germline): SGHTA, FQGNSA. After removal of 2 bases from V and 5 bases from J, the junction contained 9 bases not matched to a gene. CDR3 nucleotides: TGTGCCAGCAGCTTAAGGCCAGCGGGGGGAGGCGAGACCCAGTACTTC. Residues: CASSLRPAGGGETQYF.

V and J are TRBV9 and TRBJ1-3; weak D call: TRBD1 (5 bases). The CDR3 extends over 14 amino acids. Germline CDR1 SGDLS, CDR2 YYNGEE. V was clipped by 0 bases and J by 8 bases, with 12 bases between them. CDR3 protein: CASSVDTRGDTIYF. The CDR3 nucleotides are TGTGCCAGCAGCGTAGATACGCGGGGCGACACCATATATTTT.

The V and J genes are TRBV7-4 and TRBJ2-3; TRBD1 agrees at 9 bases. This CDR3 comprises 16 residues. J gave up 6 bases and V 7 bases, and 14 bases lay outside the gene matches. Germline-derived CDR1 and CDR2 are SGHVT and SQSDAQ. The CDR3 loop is CASITPRDRASDTQYF. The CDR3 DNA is TGTGCCAGCATCACTCCCCGGGACAGGGCTTCGGATACGCAGTATTTT.

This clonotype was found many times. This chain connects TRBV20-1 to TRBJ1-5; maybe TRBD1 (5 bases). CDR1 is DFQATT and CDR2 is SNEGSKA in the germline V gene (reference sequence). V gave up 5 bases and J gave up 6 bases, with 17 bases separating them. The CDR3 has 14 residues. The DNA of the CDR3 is TGCAGTGCTGGGAAGGGCAGGGCTGGTCAGCCCCAGCATTTT. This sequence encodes CSAGKGRAGQPQHF.

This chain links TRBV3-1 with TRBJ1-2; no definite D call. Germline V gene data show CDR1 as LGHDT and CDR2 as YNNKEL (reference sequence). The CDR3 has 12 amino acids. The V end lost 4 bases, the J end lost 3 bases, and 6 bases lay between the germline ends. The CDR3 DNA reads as TGTGCCAGCAGCCCTGGACACTATGGCTACACCTTC. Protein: CASSPGHYGYTF.

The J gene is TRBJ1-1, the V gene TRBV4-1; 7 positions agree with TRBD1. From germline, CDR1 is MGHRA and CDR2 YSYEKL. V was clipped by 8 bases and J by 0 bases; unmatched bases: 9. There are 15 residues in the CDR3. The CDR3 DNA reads TGCGCCAGCCGAGGATCAGGGGGACTGAACACTGAAGCTTTCTTT. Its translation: CASRGSGGLNTEAFF.

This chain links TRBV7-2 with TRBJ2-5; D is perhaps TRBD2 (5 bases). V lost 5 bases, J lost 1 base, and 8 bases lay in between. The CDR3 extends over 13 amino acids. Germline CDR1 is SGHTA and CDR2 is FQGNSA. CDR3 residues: CASSKRTQETQYF. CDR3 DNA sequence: TGTGCCAGCAGCAAGCGGACCCAAGAGACCCAGTACTTC.

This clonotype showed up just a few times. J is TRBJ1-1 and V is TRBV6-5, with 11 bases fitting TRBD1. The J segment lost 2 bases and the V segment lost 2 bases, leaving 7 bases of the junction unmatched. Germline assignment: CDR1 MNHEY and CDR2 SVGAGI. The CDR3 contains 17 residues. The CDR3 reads CASSYPTGQGANTEAFF. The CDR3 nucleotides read TGTGCCAGCAGTTACCCGACAGGACAGGGGGCTAACACTGAAGCTTTCTTT.

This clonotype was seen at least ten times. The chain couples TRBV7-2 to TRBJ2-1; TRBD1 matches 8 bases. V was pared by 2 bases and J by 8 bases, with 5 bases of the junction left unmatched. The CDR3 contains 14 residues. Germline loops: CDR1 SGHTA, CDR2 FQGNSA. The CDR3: CASSLQGAGDEQFF. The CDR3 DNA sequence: TGTGCCAGCAGCTTACAGGGGGCTGGCGATGAGCAGTTCTTC.

CDR3 sequence reads: CATSDLGQDEAFF. CDR3 DNA sequence: TGTGCCACCAGTGATTTGGGACAGGATGAAGCTTTCTTT. The rearrangement links TRBV24-1 to TRBJ1-1, with 7 positions matching TRBD1. Germline CDR1 KGHDR, CDR2 SFDVKD. The CDR3 extends over 13 amino acids. The V and J ends lost 0 bases and 7 bases, in that order; junction bases with no gene match: 1.

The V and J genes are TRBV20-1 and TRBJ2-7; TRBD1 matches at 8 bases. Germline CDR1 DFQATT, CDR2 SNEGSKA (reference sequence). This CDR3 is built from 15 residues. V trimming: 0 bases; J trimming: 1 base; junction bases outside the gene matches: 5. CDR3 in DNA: TGCAGTGCTAGAGATATGACAGGGGAATCCTACGAGCAGTACTTC. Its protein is CSARDMTGESYEQYF.

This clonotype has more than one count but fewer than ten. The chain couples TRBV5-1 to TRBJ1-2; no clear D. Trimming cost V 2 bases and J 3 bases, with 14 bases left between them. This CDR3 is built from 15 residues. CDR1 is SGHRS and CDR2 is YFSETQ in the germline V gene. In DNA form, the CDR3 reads TGCGCCAGCAGCTTCGGGCAGCTCAAGGACTATGGCTACACCTTC. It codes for CASSFGQLKDYGYTF.

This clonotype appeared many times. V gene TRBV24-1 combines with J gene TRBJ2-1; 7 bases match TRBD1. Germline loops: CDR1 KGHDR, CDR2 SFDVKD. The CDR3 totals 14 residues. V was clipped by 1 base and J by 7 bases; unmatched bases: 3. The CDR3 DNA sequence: TGTGCCACCAGTGATTTAGGCAGGGGGAATGAGCAGTTCTTC. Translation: CATSDLGRGNEQFF.

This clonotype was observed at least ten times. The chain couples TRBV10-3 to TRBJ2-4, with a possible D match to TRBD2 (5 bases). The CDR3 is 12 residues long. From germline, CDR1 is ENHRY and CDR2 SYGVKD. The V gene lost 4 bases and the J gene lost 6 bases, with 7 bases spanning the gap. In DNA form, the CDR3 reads TGTGCCATCAGTGCTGAGGGAAACATTCAGTACTTC. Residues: CAISAEGNIQYF.

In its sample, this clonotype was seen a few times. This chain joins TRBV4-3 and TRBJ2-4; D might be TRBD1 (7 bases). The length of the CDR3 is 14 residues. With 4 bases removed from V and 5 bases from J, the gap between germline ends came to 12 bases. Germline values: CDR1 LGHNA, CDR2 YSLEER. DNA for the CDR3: TGCGCCAGCAGCCCCCAGGGGGGAGAAAACATTCAGTACTTC. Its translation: CASSPQGGENIQYF.

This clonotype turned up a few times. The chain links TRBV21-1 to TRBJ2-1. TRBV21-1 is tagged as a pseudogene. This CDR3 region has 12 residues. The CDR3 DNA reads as TGTGCCAGCAGCAAAGGTTACAATGAGCAGTTCTTC. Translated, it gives CASSKGYNEQFF.

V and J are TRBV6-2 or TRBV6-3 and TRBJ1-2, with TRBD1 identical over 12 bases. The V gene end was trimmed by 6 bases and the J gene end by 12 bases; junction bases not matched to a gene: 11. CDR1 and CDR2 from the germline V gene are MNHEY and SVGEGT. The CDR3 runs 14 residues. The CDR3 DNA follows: TGTGCCAGCAGCCGGGGACAGGGGGCCCGGAGCGACACCTTC. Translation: CASSRGQGARSDTF.

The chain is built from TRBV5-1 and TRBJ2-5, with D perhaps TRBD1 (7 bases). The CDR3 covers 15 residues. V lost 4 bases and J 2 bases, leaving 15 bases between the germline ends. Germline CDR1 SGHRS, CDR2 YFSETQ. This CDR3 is CASSGEPGGQETQYF. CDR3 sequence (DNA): TGCGCCAGCAGCGGCGAGCCAGGGGGGCAAGAGACCCAGTACTTC.

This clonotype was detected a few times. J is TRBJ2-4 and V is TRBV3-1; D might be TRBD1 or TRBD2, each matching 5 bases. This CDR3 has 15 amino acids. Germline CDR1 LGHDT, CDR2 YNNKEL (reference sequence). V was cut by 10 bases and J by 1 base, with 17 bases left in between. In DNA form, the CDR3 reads TGTGCCACCGGGTGGGGGTACGACGCCAAAAACATTCAGTACTTC. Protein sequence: CATGWGYDAKNIQYF.

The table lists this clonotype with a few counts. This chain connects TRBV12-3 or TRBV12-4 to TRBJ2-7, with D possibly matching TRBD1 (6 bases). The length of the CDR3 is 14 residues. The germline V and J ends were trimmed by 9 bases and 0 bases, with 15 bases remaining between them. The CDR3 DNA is TGTGCCAGTTCGAGGACAGAAAGCTCCTACGAGCAGTACTTC. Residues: CASSRTESSYEQYF.